This T cell receptor (beta chain) derives from a study of CD4 T cells in relation to SARS-CoV-2 and coronaviruses. Study in general: After around 10 days of antigen culture, PBMC TCR beta CDR3s were sequenced.

CD4+ T cells from unexposed donors were obtained before the COVID-19 pandemic (2011-2018). Isolation of CD4+ T cells took place after about 10 days in culture. The data were produced by immunoSEQ multiplex PCR, yet TCRdb's version contains in-frame clones alone and is incomplete. The data show about 29,000 clones, about 80% seen once. Notes on this clone: Its cognate antigen is unknown.

Whole-study findings and limits: Compared with monoreactive clones, crossreactive clones showed significantly weaker SARS-CoV-2 expansion. Each donor contributed either pre-pandemic or post-infection samples, not both.

Input material: CD4+ T cells from PBMCs, cultured in vitro. The TCR originated in a human donor in good health.

CDR3 protein: CASSHLGVLAIGSYEQYF. The CDR3 region has the DNA TGCGCCAGCAGCCACCTAGGGGTACTAGCGATTGGCTCCTACGAGCAGTACTTC. The V and J genes are TRBV4-1 and TRBJ2-7; TRBD2 matches at 7 bases. The CDR3 is 18 amino acids. The V segment lost 3 bases and the J segment 0 bases; nucleotides outside the gene matches: 14. Germline assignment: CDR1 MGHRA and CDR2 YSYEKL.